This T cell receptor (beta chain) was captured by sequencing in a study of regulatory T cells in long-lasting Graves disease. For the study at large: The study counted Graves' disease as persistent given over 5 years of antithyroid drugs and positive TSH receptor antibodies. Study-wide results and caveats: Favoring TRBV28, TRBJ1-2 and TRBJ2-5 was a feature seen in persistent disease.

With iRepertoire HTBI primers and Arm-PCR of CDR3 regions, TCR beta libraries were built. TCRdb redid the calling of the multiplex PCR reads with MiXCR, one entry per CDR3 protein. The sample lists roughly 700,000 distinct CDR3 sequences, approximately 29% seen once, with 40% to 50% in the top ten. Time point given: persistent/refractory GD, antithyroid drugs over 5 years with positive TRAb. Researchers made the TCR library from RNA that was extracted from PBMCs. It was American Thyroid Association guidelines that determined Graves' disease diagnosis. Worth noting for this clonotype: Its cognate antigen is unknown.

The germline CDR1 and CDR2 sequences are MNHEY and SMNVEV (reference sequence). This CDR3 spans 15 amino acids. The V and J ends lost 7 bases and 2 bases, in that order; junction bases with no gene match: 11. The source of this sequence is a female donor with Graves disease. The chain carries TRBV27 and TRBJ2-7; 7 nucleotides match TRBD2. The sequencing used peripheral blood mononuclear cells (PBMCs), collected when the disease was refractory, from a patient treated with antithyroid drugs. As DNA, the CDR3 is TGTGCCAGCAAGTTGAATAGCGGGTCGACCTACGAGCAGTACTTC. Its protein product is CASKLNSGSTYEQYF.